This record looks at one T cell receptor beta chain sequence and its context. Antigen: not known. Trimming took off 3 bases at V and 8 bases at J, with 20 bases between the two ends. CDR1 is MRHNA and CDR2 is SNTAGT in the germline V gene. The CDR3 is 16 amino acids. The sample is drawn from a study of OX40 agonist ivuxolimab in advanced cancers. Overall study context: Dose-escalation cases comprised hepatocellular carcinoma, melanoma, renal cell or head and neck cancer.

On cycle 4 day 1 and cycle 7 day 1, as well as at baseline, blood was sampled. Produced via immunoSEQ multiplex PCR; TCRdb's table is partial and in-frame only. The sample lists approximately 21,000 clones; roughly 82% were seen once. Findings and caveats of the study: Low levels of normalized T-cell clonal expansion also appeared in some nonresponders.

The V gene is TRBV6-4, the J gene TRBJ2-1; D is unclear. Sequenced material: CD4+ or CD8+ T cells sorted from blood, taken in a trial of the OX40 agonist ivuxolimab. This clonotype was obtained from an adult with an advanced solid tumor such as melanoma, head and neck, liver or kidney cancer. The CDR3 DNA is TGTGCCAGCAGTGATTCGAAACGGGCAAGCGTCGATGAGCAGTTCTTC. This translates into CASSDSKRASVDEQFF.